Listed below are T cell receptor beta chains from one sample, sequenced in a study of blood T cell repertoires in COVID-19. TCRdb's table, derived via immunoSEQ multiplex PCR, lists solely in-frame clones and lacks some. The sample lists over 150,000 clones; roughly 83% were seen once. The sample was peripheral blood. These receptor sequences come from a woman aged 60-75 years with acute or convalescent COVID-19. Both conserved end residues are part of each CDR3. D genes are given only for firm matches. Clone size is not always given. Where it is, it says once, few, many or a class for expanded clones.

TRBJ2-3 | TRBV24-1 | TRBD2 | . | 13 | TGTGCCACCAGGGGGACTAGCGGGGGGACGCAGTATTTT | CATRGTSGGTQYF
TRBJ2-3 | TRBV9 | . | few | 16 | TGTGCCAGCAGCGTTTATTGGGGGGGCGGGACAGATACGCAGTATTTT | CASSVYWGGGTDTQYF
TRBJ2-5 | TRBV14 | . | once | 13 | TGTGCCAGCAGCCAAGTCCTGTCGGGGACCCAGTACTTC | CASSQVLSGTQYF
TRBJ2-5 | TRBV27 | TRBD2 | . | 16 | TGTGCCAGCAGTTTAGGCCTAGCGGGGGGGCAAGAGACCCAGTACTTC | CASSLGLAGGQETQYF
TRBJ2-2 | TRBV30 | TRBD2 | . | 16 | TGTGCCTGGAGTGGGCGGGGGGCCCGCCGGACCGGGGAGCTGTTTTTT | CAWSGRGARRTGELFF
TRBJ2-5 | TRBV5-1 | TRBD2 | . | 15 | TGCGCCAGCAGCGTTCTAGCGGGGGGGCCAGAGACCCAGTACTTC | CASSVLAGGPETQYF
TRBJ1-1 | TRBV6-5 | . | . | 14 | TGTGCCAGTACCGGGGGGGGCTTAGGCACTGAAGCTTTCTTT | CASTGGGLGTEAFF
TRBJ1-2 | TRBV6-4 | . | . | 13 | TGTGCCAGCAGTGACTCAGGGGGATATGGCTACACCTTC | CASSDSGGYGYTF
TRBJ2-1 | TRBV7-3 | TRBD2 | once | 16 | TGTGCCAGCAGCTCCGATGGCGGGGGGTTCGGCAATGAGCAGTTCTTC | CASSSDGGGFGNEQFF
TRBJ1-2 | TRBV6-6 | TRBD1 | . | 13 | TGTGCCAGCAGAACAGGGACAGGATATGGCTACACCTTC | CASRTGTGYGYTF
TRBJ1-3 | TRBV12-3/TRBV12-4 | . | few | 13 | TGTGCCAGCAGTCCCCGCTCTGGAAACACCATATATTTT | CASSPRSGNTIYF
TRBJ2-1 | TRBV7-6 | . | . | 16 | TGTGCCAGCAGCAGGGGCCGGCCAGGGGAATACAATGAGCAGTTCTTC | CASSRGRPGEYNEQFF
TRBJ1-1 | TRBV15 | . | . | 15 | TGTGCCACCGTTCCTTTCAGGCGCCGGGGGACTGAAGCTTTCTTT | CATVPFRRRGTEAFF
TRBJ1-1 | TRBV5-5 | . | . | 15 | TGTGCCAGCAGCTTGGTAGCCGGGTCGAACACTGAAGCTTTCTTT | CASSLVAGSNTEAFF
TRBJ1-3 | TRBV6-5 | TRBD1 | . | 15 | TGTGCCAGCAGTTACTCGACAGGGGCTGGAAACACCATATATTTT | CASSYSTGAGNTIYF
TRBJ1-4 | TRBV7-8 | . | . | 14 | TGTGCCAGCAGCTCACAGGCAACTAATGAAAAACTGTTTTTT | CASSSQATNEKLFF
TRBJ2-1 | TRBV2 | TRBD2 | . | 12 | TGTGCCAGCAGAGATAGCGGGAGAGGAGGGTTCTTC | CASRDSGRGGFF
TRBJ2-5 | TRBV18 | . | few | 11 | TGTGCCAGCTCAGCCAGAGAGACCCAGTACTTC | CASSARETQYF
TRBJ1-1 | TRBV5-1 | TRBD1 | . | 14 | TGCGCCACCAGCCTTGGACAGGGTTACACTGAAGCTTTCTTT | CATSLGQGYTEAFF
TRBJ1-6 | TRBV28 | . | . | 15 | TGTGCCAGCACCCCTGGGGGAGGGACGCTTTTACCCCTCCACTTT | CASTPGGGTLLPLHF
TRBJ2-5 | TRBV29-1 | TRBD2 | . | 13 | TGCAGCGTCGCGGGGGGGCCGGGAGAGACCCAGTACTTC | CSVAGGPGETQYF
TRBJ2-5 | TRBV5-4 | TRBD1 | . | 14 | TGTGCCAGCAGCGGGACAGGGCAAGGGGAGACCCAGTACTTC | CASSGTGQGETQYF
TRBJ2-7 | TRBV9 | . | . | 15 | TGTGCCAGCAGCGTAGAACCGGGGGACCCCTACGAGCAGTACTTC | CASSVEPGDPYEQYF
TRBJ1-6 | TRBV3-1/TRBV3-2 | . | . | 15 | TGTGCCAGCAGCCAAATGAGTGTAAGGGGTTCACCCCTCCACTTT | CASSQMSVRGSPLHF
TRBJ2-7 | TRBV7-9 | TRBD1 | . | 14 | TGTGCCAGCAGCTTAGACACAGGGGGCAGCGAGCAGTACTTC | CASSLDTGGSEQYF
TRBJ1-4 | TRBV15 | TRBD1 | . | 18 | TGTGCCACCAGCAGAGGCGGGGGACAGGGGGCAATTAATGAAAAACTGTTTTTT | CATSRGGGQGAINEKLFF
TRBJ1-2 | TRBV5-4 | . | . | 14 | TGTGCCAGCAGCTTGTCGGGGGGCGGCTATGGCTACACCTTC | CASSLSGGGYGYTF
TRBJ1-5 | TRBV27 | . | . | 15 | TGTGCCAGCAGTTTCTTATTTCGGGGGAATCAGCCCCAGCATTTT | CASSFLFRGNQPQHF
TRBJ1-6 | TRBV19 | . | . | 14 | TGTGCCAGTAGTTCCCGACAGAGCGATTCACCCCTCCACTTT | CASSSRQSDSPLHF
TRBJ1-2 | TRBV7-8 | . | . | 16 | TGTGCCAGCAGCCCCAGGGTAGGCGAGCTTAACTATGGCTACACCTTC | CASSPRVGELNYGYTF
TRBJ1-2 | TRBV30 | TRBD1 | . | 14 | TGTGCCTGGAGGGGGGACAGGGGCCCCTATGGCTACACCTTC | CAWRGDRGPYGYTF
TRBJ2-1 | TRBV4-1 | . | . | 16 | TGCGCCAGCAGCCGAATTGGACAGCTACCCTACAATGAGCAGTTCTTC | CASSRIGQLPYNEQFF
TRBJ2-2 | TRBV19 | TRBD1 | . | 16 | TGTGCCAGTACCCAAGACGGACAGGGCAACACCGGGGAGCTGTTTTTT | CASTQDGQGNTGELFF
TRBJ2-7 | TRBV4-2 | . | . | 15 | TGTGCCAGCAGCCAAGATTCCGGGTCTCCCTACGAGCAGTACTTC | CASSQDSGSPYEQYF
TRBJ1-2 | TRBV6-5 | . | . | 13 | TGTGCCAGCAGTTACTCTCCATCCATTGGCTACACCTTC | CASSYSPSIGYTF
TRBJ1-2 | TRBV5-1 | TRBD1 | . | 14 | TGCGCCAGCAACCTGGACAGGGATAACTATGGCTACACCTTC | CASNLDRDNYGYTF
TRBJ1-4 | TRBV18 | . | . | 13 | TGTGCCAGCTCACCACCTTCAGTTGAAAAACTGTTTTTT | CASSPPSVEKLFF
TRBJ2-1 | TRBV29-1 | . | . | 16 | TGCAGCGCCCTGGGGGGGCGGACTCCAACCTACAATGAGCAGTTCTTC | CSALGGRTPTYNEQFF
TRBJ1-3 | TRBV5-1 | . | . | 16 | TGCGCCAGCAGCTTGGGACAGGCCGCTTCTGGAAACACCATATATTTT | CASSLGQAASGNTIYF
TRBJ1-5 | TRBV24-1 | . | . | 13 | TGTGCCACCAGTGACGGCGGAGATCAGCCCCAGCATTTT | CATSDGGDQPQHF
TRBJ1-1 | TRBV5-1 | . | . | 12 | TGCGCCAGCAGTCCTGAGACAGGTGAAGCTTTCTTT | CASSPETGEAFF
TRBJ1-2 | TRBV28 | . | few | 12 | TGTGCCAGCAGTACCGGACTGGGTGGCTACACCTTC | CASSTGLGGYTF
TRBJ1-1 | TRBV6-5 | TRBD1 | few | 14 | TGTGCCAGCAGTTACACCGGACAGGGGGCTGAAGCTTTCTTT | CASSYTGQGAEAFF
TRBJ1-1 | TRBV30 | TRBD1 | . | 15 | TGTGCCTGGAGTGTACGGGGCAGGGGGAGCACTGAAGCTTTCTTT | CAWSVRGRGSTEAFF
TRBJ1-1 | TRBV4-1 | TRBD1 | . | 15 | TGCGCCAGCAGCCAAGTTGACAGGGAGAGGTCTGAAGCTTTCTTT | CASSQVDRERSEAFF
TRBJ1-5 | TRBV19 | TRBD1 | . | 15 | TGTGCCAGTAGCGACCGGACAGGCCGGAATCAGCCCCAGCATTTT | CASSDRTGRNQPQHF
TRBJ1-6 | TRBV15 | . | few | 16 | TGTGCCACCAGCAGAGATTTTACAGGGATAAGTTATATGTCCCACTTT | CATSRDFTGISYMSHF